This TCR beta chain was profiled in a study of cytomegalovirus exposure and HLA in healthy donors. CDR3 length: 17 residues. Trimming stripped 5 bases from V and 2 bases from J, with 21 bases between. Germline CDR1 and CDR2: MDHEN and SYDVKM. Researchers ran the PCR with 60 Vbeta and 13 Jbeta primers. The table came from immunoSEQ multiplex PCR; TCRdb's copy has only in-frame clones and leaves some out. The sample holds about 160,000 clones, 82% seen once. General study results and limits: Later, an analysis showed that TCR beta chains associated with HLA were more clonally expanded than others that were equally common. Data from an earlier analysis indicated that most TCR beta V segments were productive either about 87% or about 30% of the time.

For this clone: The antigen remains unidentified.

Material: PBMCs. This chain uses TRBV28 with TRBJ1-2; D call uncertain. The receptor comes from a girl under 18 in good health and CMV-seropositive. In DNA form, the CDR3 reads TGTGCCAGCAGTCTCGGAGGAGAGAGGGAGTACAACTATGGCTACACCTTC. Its translation: CASSLGGEREYNYGYTF.